This T cell receptor beta chain appears in the sequencing data of a study of cytomegalovirus exposure and HLA in healthy donors. Study observations and caveats: In a later analysis, CMV-associated beta chains were mostly HLA-associated, it appeared. It was reported that TCR beta sequences correctly inferred the HLA-A and HLA-B alleles for most subjects.

Notes on this clone: Its antigen is unidentified.

The CDR3 totals 12 residues. With 1 base removed from V and 5 bases from J, the gap between germline ends came to 3 bases. The V gene's germline CDR1 is LNHNV and CDR2 YYDKDF (reference sequence). PCR employed 60 Vbeta and 13 Jbeta primers. TCRdb keeps only in-frame clones here, not all; method: immunoSEQ multiplex PCR. The data contain 120,000 to 150,000 clones, about 80% of them singletons. This TCR derives from a woman aged 30 to 39 in good health and CMV-seronegative. This rearrangement joins TRBV15 to TRBJ1-5; D not certain. The sequencing input was PBMCs. The CDR3 reads CATSRADQPQHF. The CDR3 DNA sequence: TGTGCCACCAGCAGAGCAGATCAGCCCCAGCATTTT. The whole variable domain, remainder taken from reference TRBV15 and TRBJ1-5, is DAMVIQNPRYQVTQFGKPVTLSCSQTLNHNVMYWYQQKSSQAPKLLFHYYDKDFNNEADTPDNFQSRRPNTSFCFLDIRSPGLGDTAMYLCATSRADQPQHFGDGTRLSIL.